This TCR beta chain is from a study of human T cells and chemical hapten exposure. Study background: Patch tests applied 0.01% DPC to the upper back, read at 6 days.

TCRdb re-derived calls from the RACE reads in MiXCR, one entry per CDR3 protein. The sample holds about 69,000 distinct CDR3 sequences, approximately 10% seen once. V was clipped by 4 bases and J by 1 base; unmatched bases: 3. The CDR3 is 15 amino acids. Per the germline V gene, CDR1 is MNHEY and CDR2 is SVGEGT. This clonotype has at least ten counts. Indicated time point: patch test 2, 6 weeks after DPC sensitization. Treatment here: therapeutic diphenylcyclopropenone sensitization with weekly scalp DPC. Ahead of applying each patch test, blood was sampled. This clonotype originated in a woman aged 45-65 years with alopecia areata. Some clones in this sample may be carry-over from other donors' samples. The rearrangement joins TRBV6-2 or TRBV6-3 to TRBJ2-3; 9 bases are a match to TRBD2. The sample consisted of whole blood, taken in connection with sensitization to the hapten diphenylcyclopropenone (DPC). Here the CDR3 reads CASSSRLAGTDTQYF. CDR3 DNA sequence: TGTGCCAGCAGTTCGCGACTAGCGGGCACAGATACGCAGTATTTT.